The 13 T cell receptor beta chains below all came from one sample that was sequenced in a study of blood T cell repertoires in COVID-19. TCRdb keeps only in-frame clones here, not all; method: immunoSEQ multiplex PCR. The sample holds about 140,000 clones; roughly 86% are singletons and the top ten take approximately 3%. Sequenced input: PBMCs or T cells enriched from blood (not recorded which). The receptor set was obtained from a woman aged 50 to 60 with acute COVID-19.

The CDR3 sequence: CASRSTGGGYIQYF. Written as DNA, the CDR3 is TGTGCCAGCAGATCAACAGGGGGCGGTTACATTCAGTACTTC. The chain is built from TRBV27 and TRBJ2-4; 9 bases are a match to TRBD1. V shed 6 bases, J shed 8 bases, and the junction held 8 bases outside the gene matches. The germline V gene has CDR1 MNHEY and CDR2 SMNVEV (reference sequence). The CDR3 has 14 amino acids.

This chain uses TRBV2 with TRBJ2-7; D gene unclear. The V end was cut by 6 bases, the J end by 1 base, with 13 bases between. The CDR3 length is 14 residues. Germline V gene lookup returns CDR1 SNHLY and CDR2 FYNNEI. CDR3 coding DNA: TGTGCCAGCAGGCCCAGACTGCAATCCTACGAGCAGTACTTC. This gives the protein CASRPRLQSYEQYF.

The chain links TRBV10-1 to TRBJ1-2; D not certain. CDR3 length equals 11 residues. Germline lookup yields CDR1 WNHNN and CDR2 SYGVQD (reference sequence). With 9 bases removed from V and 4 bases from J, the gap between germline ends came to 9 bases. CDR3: CARGFTYGYTF. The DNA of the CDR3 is TGCGCCAGGGGCTTTACCTATGGCTACACCTTC.

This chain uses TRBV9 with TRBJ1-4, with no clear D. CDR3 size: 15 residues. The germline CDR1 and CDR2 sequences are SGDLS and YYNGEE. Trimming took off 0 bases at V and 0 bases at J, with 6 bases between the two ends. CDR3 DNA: TGTGCCAGCAGCGTAGGGCTCGCAACTAATGAAAAACTGTTTTTT. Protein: CASSVGLATNEKLFF.

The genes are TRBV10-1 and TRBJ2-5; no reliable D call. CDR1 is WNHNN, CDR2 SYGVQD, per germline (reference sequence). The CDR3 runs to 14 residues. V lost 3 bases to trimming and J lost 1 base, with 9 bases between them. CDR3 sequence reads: CASSDGDFQETQYF. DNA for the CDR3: TGCGCCAGCAGTGACGGAGACTTCCAAGAGACCCAGTACTTC.

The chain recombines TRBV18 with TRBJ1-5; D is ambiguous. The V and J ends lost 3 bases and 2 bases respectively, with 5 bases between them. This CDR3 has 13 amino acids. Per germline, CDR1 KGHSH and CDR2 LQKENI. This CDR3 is CASSPSGNQPQHF. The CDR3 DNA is TGTGCCAGCTCACCTTCGGGCAATCAGCCCCAGCATTTT. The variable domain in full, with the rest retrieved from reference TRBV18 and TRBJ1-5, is NAGVMQNPRHLVRRRGQEARLRCSPMKGHSHVYWYRQLPEEGLKFMVYLQKENIIDESGMPKERFSAEFPKEGPSILRIQQVVRGDSAAYFCASSPSGNQPQHFGDGTRLSIL.

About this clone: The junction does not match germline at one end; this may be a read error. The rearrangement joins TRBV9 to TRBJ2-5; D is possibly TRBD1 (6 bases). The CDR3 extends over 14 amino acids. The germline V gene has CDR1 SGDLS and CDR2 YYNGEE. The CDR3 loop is CASSVDQGQGTQYF. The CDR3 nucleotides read TGTGCCAGCAGCGTAGACCAGGGGCAAGGGACCCAGTACTTC. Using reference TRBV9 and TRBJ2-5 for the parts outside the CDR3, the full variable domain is DSGVTQTPKHLITATGQRVTLRCSPRSGDLSVYWYQQSLDQGLQFLIQYYNGEERAKGNILERFSAQQFPDLHSELNLSSLELGDSALYFCASSVDQGQGTQYFGPGTRLLVL.

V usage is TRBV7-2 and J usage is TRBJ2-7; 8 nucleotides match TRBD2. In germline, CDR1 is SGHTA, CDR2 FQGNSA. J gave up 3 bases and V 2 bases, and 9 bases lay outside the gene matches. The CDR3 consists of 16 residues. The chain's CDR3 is CASSLPRGGAYYEQYF. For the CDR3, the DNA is TGTGCCAGCAGCTTACCCCGGGGGGGGGCCTACTACGAGCAGTACTTC.

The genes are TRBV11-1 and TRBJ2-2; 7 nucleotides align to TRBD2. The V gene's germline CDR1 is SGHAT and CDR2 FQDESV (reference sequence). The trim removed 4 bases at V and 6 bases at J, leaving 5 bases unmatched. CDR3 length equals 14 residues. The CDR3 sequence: CASSSGRGAGELFF. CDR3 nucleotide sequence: TGTGCCAGCAGCTCCGGACGGGGGGCCGGGGAGCTGTTTTTT.

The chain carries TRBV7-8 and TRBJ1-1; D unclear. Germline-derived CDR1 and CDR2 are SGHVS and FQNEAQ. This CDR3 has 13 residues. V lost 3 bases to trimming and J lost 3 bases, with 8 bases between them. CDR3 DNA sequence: TGTGCCAGCAGCTTGGAGCAGTACACTGAAGCTTTCTTT. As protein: CASSLEQYTEAFF.

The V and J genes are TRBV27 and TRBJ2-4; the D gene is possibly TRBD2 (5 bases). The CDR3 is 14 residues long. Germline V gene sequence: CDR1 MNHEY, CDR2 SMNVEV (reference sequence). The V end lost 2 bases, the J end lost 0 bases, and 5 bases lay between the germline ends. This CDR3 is CASSLAGAKNIQYF. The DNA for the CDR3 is TGTGCCAGCAGTTTAGCGGGAGCCAAAAACATTCAGTACTTC.

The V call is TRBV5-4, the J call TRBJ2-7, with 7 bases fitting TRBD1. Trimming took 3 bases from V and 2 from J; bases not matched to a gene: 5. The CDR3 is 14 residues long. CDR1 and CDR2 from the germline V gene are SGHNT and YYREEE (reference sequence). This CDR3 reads CASSSPGTAYEQYF. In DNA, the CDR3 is TGTGCCAGCAGCTCTCCCGGGACAGCCTACGAGCAGTACTTC.

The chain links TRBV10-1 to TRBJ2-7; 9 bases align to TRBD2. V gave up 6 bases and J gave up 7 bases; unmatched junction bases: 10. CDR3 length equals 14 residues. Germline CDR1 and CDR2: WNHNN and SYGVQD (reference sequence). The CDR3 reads CASSLEASGREQYF. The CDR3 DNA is TGCGCCAGCAGCTTGGAGGCGAGCGGGAGGGAGCAGTACTTC.